This TCR beta chain was sequenced in a study of shared clonotypes between healthy human individuals. Findings and caveats of the study: Tissues were not sampled, only blood, and their repertoires likely differ.

Method: immunoSEQ multiplex PCR; TCRdb's copy keeps in-frame clones and lacks some. The table lists millions of clones, about 95% of them singletons, with 0.9% to 1.4% in the top ten. About this clone itself: Its cognate antigen is unknown.

In the naive CD8 group, cells lacked CD45RO and were positively selected for CCR7, so terminally differentiated effector memory CD45RA+ cells were left out. Source material: naive CD8+ T cells sorted from blood. This TCR derives from a man aged 18 to 35 in good health.

In nucleotides, the CDR3 is TGCGCCAGCAGCCTCTCCAGGGAATCCTACGAGCAGTACTTC. This encodes CASSLSRESYEQYF. This chain connects TRBV4-3 to TRBJ2-7, with D perhaps TRBD1 (5 bases). The CDR3 length is 14 residues. With 4 bases removed from V and 1 base from J, the gap between germline ends came to 11 bases. Germline lookup yields CDR1 LGHNA and CDR2 YSLEER.